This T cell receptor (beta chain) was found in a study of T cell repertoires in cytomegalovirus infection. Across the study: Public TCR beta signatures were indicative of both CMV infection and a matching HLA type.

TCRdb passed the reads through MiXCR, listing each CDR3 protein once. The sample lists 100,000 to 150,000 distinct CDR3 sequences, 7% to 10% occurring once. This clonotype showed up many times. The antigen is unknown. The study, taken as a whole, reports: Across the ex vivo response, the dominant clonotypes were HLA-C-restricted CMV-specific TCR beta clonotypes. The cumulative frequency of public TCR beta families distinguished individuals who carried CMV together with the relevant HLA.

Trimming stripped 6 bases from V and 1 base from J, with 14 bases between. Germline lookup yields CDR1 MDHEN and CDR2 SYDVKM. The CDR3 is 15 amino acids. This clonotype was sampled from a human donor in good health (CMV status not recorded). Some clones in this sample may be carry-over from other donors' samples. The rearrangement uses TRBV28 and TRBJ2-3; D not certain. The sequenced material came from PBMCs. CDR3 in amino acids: CASSPPLVGTDTQYF. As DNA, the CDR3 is TGTGCCAGCAGCCCTCCCCTCGTGGGCACAGATACGCAGTATTTT.